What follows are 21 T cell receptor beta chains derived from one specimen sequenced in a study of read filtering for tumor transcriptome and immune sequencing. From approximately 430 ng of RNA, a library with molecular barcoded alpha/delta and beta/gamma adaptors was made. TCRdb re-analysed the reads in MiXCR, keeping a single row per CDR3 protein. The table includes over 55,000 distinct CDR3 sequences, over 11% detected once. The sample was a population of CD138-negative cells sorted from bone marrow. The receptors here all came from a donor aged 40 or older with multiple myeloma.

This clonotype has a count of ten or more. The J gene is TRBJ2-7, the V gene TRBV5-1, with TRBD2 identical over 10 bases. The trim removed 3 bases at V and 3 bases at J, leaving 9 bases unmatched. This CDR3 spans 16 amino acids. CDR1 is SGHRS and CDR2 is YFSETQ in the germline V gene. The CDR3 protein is CASSSVPSGRGYEQYF. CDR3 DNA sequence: TGCGCCAGCAGCTCCGTCCCTAGCGGGAGAGGCTACGAGCAGTACTTC.

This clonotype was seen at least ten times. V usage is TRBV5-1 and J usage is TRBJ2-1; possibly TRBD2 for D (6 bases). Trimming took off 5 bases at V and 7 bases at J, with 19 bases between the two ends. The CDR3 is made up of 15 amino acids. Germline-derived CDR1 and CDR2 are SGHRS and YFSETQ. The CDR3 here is CASSVATRGYNEQFF. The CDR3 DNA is TGCGCCAGCAGTGTCGCGACTAGAGGGTATAATGAGCAGTTCTTC.

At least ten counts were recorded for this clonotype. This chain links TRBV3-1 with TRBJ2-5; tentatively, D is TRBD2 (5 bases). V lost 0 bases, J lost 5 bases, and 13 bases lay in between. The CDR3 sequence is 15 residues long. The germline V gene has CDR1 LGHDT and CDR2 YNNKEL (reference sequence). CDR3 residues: CASSQEPIGGETQYF. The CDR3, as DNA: TGTGCCAGCAGCCAAGAACCAATTGGCGGGGAGACCCAGTACTTC.

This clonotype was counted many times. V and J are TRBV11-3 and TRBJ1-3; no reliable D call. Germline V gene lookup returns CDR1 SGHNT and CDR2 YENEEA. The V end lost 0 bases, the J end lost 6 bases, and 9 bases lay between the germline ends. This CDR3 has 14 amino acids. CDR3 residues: CASSLDRAINTIYF. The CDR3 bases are TGTGCCAGCAGCTTAGATCGGGCAATAAACACCATATATTTT.

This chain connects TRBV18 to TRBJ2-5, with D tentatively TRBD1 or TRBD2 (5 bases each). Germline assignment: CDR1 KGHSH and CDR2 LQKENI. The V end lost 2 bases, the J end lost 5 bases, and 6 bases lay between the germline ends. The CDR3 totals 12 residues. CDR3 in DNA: TGTGCCAGCTCACCAGAGGGGGAGACCCAGTACTTC. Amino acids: CASSPEGETQYF.

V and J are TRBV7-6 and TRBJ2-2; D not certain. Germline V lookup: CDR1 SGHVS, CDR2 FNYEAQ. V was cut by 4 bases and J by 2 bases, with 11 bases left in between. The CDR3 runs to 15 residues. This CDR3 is CASSSWTLNTGELFF. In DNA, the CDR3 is TGTGCCAGCAGCTCCTGGACCCTAAACACCGGGGAGCTGTTTTTT.

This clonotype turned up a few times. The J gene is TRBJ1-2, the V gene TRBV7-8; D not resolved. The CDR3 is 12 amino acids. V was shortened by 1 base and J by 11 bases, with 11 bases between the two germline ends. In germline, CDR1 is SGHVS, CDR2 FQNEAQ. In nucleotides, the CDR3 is TGTGCCAGCAGCTTAGTCTTGGTGCCGTACACCTTC. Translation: CASSLVLVPYTF.

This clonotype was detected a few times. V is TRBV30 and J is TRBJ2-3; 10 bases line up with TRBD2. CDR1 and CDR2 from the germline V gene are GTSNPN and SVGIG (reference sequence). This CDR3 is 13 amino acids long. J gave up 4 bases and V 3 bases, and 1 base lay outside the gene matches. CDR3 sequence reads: CAWSSGRADTQYF. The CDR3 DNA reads TGTGCCTGGAGCAGCGGGAGGGCAGATACGCAGTATTTT.

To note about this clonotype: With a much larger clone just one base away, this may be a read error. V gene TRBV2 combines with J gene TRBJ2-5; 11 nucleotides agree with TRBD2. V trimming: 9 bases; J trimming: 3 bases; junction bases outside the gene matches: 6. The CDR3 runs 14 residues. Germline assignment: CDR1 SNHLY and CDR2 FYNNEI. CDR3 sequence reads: CASTGTSGKETQYF. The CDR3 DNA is TGTGCCAGTACAGGGACTAGCGGAAAAGAGACCCAGTACTTC.

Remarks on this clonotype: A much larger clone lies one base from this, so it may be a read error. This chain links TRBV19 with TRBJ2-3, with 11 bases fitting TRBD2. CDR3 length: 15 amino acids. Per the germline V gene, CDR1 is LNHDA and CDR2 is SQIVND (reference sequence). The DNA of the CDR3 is TGTGCCAGAGACAAACTAGCGGGAGTTGTAGATACGCAGTGTTTT. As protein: CARDKLAGVVDTQCF.

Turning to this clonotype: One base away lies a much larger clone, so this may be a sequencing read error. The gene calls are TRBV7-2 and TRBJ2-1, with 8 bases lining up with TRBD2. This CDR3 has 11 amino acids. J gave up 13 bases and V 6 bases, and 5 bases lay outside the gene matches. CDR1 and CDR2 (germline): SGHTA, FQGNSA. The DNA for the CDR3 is TGTGCCAGCAGTGAGGGACTAGACCAGTTCTTC. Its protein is CASSEGLDQFF.

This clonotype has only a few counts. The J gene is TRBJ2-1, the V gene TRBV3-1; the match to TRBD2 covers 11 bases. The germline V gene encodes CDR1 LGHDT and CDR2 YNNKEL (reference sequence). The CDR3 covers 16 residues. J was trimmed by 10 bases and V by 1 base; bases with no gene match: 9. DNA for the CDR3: TGTGCCAGCAGCCAAGCATTAGGGACTAGCGGAGTCGAGCAGTTCTTC. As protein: CASSQALGTSGVEQFF.

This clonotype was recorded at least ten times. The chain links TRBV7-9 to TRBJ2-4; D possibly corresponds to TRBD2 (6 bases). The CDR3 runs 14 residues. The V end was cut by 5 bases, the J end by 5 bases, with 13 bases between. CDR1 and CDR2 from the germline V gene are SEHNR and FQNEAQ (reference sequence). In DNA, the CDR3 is TGTGCCAGCAGCAAACCGGGACTGGAAAACATTCAGTACTTC. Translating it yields CASSKPGLENIQYF.

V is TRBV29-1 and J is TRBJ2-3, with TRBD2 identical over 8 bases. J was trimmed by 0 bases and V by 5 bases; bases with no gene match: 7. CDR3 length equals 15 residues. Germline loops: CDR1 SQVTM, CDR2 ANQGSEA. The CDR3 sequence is CSVLLAGTSTDTQYF. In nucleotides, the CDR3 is TGCAGCGTTCTCTTAGCGGGAACTAGCACAGATACGCAGTATTTT.

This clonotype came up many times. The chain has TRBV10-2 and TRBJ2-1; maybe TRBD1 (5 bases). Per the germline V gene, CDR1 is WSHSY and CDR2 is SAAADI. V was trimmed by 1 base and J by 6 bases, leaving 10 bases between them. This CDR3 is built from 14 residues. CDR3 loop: CASSEFGRGNEQFF. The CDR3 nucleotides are TGCGCCAGCAGTGAGTTCGGAAGGGGCAATGAGCAGTTCTTC.

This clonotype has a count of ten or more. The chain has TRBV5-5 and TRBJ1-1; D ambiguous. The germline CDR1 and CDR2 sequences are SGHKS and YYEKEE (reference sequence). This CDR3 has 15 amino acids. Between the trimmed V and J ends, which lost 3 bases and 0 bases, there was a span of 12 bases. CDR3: CASSSTGIMNTEAFF. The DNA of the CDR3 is TGTGCCAGCAGCTCAACCGGGATTATGAACACTGAAGCTTTCTTT.

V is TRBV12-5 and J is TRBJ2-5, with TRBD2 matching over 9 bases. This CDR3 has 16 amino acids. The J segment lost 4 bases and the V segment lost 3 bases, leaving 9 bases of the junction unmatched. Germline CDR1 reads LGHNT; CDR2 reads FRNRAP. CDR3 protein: CASGFAGGPGGETQYF. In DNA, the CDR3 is TGTGCTAGTGGTTTCGCGGGAGGGCCGGGCGGAGAGACCCAGTACTTC.

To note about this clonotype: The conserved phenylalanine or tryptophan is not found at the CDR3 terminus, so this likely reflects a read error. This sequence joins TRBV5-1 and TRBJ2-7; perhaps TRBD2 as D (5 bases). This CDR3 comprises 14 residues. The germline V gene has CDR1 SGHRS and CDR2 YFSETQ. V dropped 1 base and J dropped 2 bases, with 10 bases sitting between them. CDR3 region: CASSLPGVAYEQYL. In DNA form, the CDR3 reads TGCGCCAGCAGCTTGCCCGGGGTGGCCTACGAGCAGTACCTC.

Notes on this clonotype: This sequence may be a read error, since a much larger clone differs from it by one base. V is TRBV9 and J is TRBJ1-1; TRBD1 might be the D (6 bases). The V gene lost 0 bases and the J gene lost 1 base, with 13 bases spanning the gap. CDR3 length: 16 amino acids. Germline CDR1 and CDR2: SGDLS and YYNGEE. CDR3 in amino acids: CASSVAQGGPNTEAFF. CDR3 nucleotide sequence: TGTGCCAGCAGCGTAGCTCAAGGGGGTCCGAACACTGAAGCTTTCTTT.

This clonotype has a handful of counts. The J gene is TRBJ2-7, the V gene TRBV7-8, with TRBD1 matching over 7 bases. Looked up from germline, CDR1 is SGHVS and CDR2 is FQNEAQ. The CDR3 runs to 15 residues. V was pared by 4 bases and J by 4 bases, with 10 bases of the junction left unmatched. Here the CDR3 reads CASSSRDRNLYEQYF. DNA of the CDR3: TGTGCCAGCAGCTCCCGGGACAGAAACTTATACGAGCAGTACTTC.

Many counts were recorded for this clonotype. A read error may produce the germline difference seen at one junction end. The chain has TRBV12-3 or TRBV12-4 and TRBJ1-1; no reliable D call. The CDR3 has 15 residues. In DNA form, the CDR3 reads TGTGCCAGCAGTTTAAGAGGACCTGCGAACACTGTAGCTTTCTTT. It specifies CASSLRGPANTVAFF.